The T cell receptor beta chain under discussion was sequenced for a study of pediatric ulcerative colitis. General study findings and limits: Ulcerative colitis patients shared more blood-rectal clones than controls.

No immunosuppressive drugs were given to ulcerative colitis patients before diagnostic colonoscopy. Blood was drawn at the time of colonoscopy. Points on this clone: Its antigen is not known.

The method was immunoSEQ multiplex PCR; TCRdb's version includes in-frame clones alone and lacks a portion of them. The table records roughly 64,000 clones, roughly nine tenths of them present only once. Trimming took 3 bases from V and 4 from J, leaving 12 bases between them. Germline-derived CDR1 and CDR2 are MGHDK and SYGVNS. The CDR3 extends over 14 amino acids. The rearrangement links TRBV25-1 to TRBJ1-2, with a possible D match to TRBD1 (5 bases). This receptor was identified in a boy younger than 18 with severe ulcerative colitis. Specimen: blood. CDR3 amino acids: CASSDLQGRYGYTF. Here the CDR3 DNA reads TGTGCCAGCAGTGACCTCCAGGGACGCTATGGCTACACCTTC.